These T cell receptor beta chains were read from a single sample in a study of cytomegalovirus exposure and HLA in healthy donors. Profiled with immunoSEQ multiplex PCR; TCRdb holds only in-frame clones, not every one. This table has around 180,000 clones, roughly 70% appearing once. The sequenced material came from PBMCs. The receptors were gathered from a girl between 5 and 17 years old in good health and CMV-seronegative. Both conserved end residues are part of each CDR3. A D gene is named only where the DNA matches it firmly. Size is stated for part of the rows, as once, few or many counts, or as a class when the clone is expanded.

TRBV13	TRBD1	-	TRBJ2-2	TGTGCCAGCAGCCACCTCTTGGGACAGGGCCATAAACCGAACACCGGGGAGCTGTTTTTT	CASSHLLGQGHKPNTGELFF
TRBV29-1	TRBD1	once	TRBJ2-3	TGCAGCGTTTACAGGGGCGCCATAATGGATACGCAGTATTTT	CSVYRGAIMDTQYF
TRBV18	TRBD1	once	TRBJ1-1	TGTGCCAGCTCACCCTCCGGGACAGGGGGGATGAACACTGAAGCTTTCTTT	CASSPSGTGGMNTEAFF
TRBV2	TRBD2	-	TRBJ2-2	TGTGCCAGCAGGATCACTACTAGCGGGGGGACCACCACCGGGGAGCTGTTTTTT	CASRITTSGGTTTGELFF
TRBV6-5	-	once	TRBJ2-6	TGTGCCAGCAGTTTTGACATCTCTGGGGCCAACGTCCTGACTTTC	CASSFDISGANVLTF
TRBV7-8	-	-	TRBJ1-5	TGTGCCAGCAGCTTGCAAGGGGCGAGCGATCAGCCCCAGCATTTT	CASSLQGASDQPQHF
TRBV7-2	TRBD1	-	TRBJ1-2	TGTGCCAGCAGCTACCCGACTCCCGGGACAGGGATCTATGGCTACACCTTC	CASSYPTPGTGIYGYTF
TRBV2	-	-	TRBJ1-4	TGTGCCAGCAGTGGGACATACGCAACTAATGAAAAACTGTTTTTT	CASSGTYATNEKLFF
TRBV5-1	-	once	TRBJ1-5	TGCGCCAGCAGCTTGGGAGGTTCTCAGCCCCAGCATTTT	CASSLGGSQPQHF
TRBV2	-	-	TRBJ2-3	TGTGCCAGCAGCACCCGGAGTGGGGATACGCAGTATTTT	CASSTRSGDTQYF
TRBV5-6	-	-	TRBJ1-1	TGTGCCAGCAGCTTCTACGGGACTGAAGCTTTCTTT	CASSFYGTEAFF
TRBV5-1	-	-	TRBJ2-3	TGCGCCAGCAGCTCGCTGTCGGGGGGCCTCACAGATACGCAGTATTTT	CASSSLSGGLTDTQYF
TRBV5-1	TRBD1	-	TRBJ2-5	TGCGCCAGCAGCACCGGGACAGCTAAAGAGACCCAGTACTTC	CASSTGTAKETQYF
TRBV12-5	TRBD1	-	TRBJ2-5	TGTGCTAGTGGCCGAACCGGGACAGAAGAGACCCAGTACTTC	CASGRTGTEETQYF
TRBV7-8	-	-	TRBJ2-2	TGTGCCAGCAGCGTAACCTGGGACAAAACCGGGGAGCTGTTTTTT	CASSVTWDKTGELFF
TRBV6-4	-	-	TRBJ1-3	TGTGCCAGCAGTGACGGGGGGAACACCATATATTTT	CASSDGGNTIYF
TRBV7-6	TRBD2	-	TRBJ2-5	TGTGCCAGCACCCTCCAAGCTAGGGGAGGGGAAGAGACCCAGTACTTC	CASTLQARGGEETQYF
TRBV6-5	-	few	TRBJ1-4	TGTGCCAGCAGCTACGACGGGAGGGCTAATGAAAAACTGTTTTTT	CASSYDGRANEKLFF
TRBV6-5	-	-	TRBJ2-7	TGTGACAGCAGTCGGGGGAGACAGGGCGAGCAGTACTTC	CDSSRGRQGEQYF
TRBV7-9	TRBD1	-	TRBJ1-2	TGTGCCAGCAGCCCCGGACAGGGGGCGCGTGGCTACACCTTC	CASSPGQGARGYTF
TRBV2	-	few	TRBJ1-2	TGTGCCAGCAGACCCTTCGGGGGTAACTATGGCTACACCTTC	CASRPFGGNYGYTF
TRBV6-1	TRBD1	-	TRBJ2-7	TGTGCCAGCAGGGAAAAGATAGCGACAGGGGAATACGAGCAGTACTTC	CASREKIATGEYEQYF
TRBV5-8	TRBD1	once	TRBJ1-1	TGTGCCAGCAGCCTCTTATACAGGGGACTGAACACTGAAGCTTTCTTT	CASSLLYRGLNTEAFF
TRBV7-7	-	-	TRBJ2-5	TGTGCCAGCAGCCCAAACCTAAGACTGGCTTCGGAGACCCAGTACTTC	CASSPNLRLASETQYF